This T cell receptor beta chain was observed in a study of cytomegalovirus exposure and HLA in healthy donors. V lost 1 base, J lost 5 bases, and 12 bases lay in between. The CDR3 extends over 15 amino acids. Germline-derived CDR1 and CDR2 are SGHVS and FNYEAQ. Primers: 60 Vbeta forward and 13 Jbeta reverse. The table came from immunoSEQ multiplex PCR; TCRdb's copy has only in-frame clones and leaves some out. Here the sample spans fewer than 200,000 clones, around 90% being singletons. Sequenced input: PBMCs. The chain is built from TRBV7-6 and TRBJ2-1, with a weak D call TRBD2 (7 bases). The clonotype comes from a woman in her thirties in good health and CMV-seronegative. The CDR3 coding sequence is TGTGCCAGCAGCTTAGTAGGGGGGGGACACAATGAGCAGTTCTTC. Protein product: CASSLVGGGHNEQFF. The full variable domain, completed using reference TRBV7-6 and TRBJ2-1, is GAGVSQSPRYKVTKRGQDVALRCDPISGHVSLYWYRQALGQGPEFLTYFNYEAQQDKSGLPNDRFSAERPEGSISTLTIQRTEQRDSAMYRCASSLVGGGHNEQFFGPGTRLTVL.